This T cell receptor (beta chain) was captured in a study of blood T cell repertoires in COVID-19. Study at large: Researchers got acute and convalescent COVID-19 samples from the United States, Italy and Spain. Sources were T cells, B-cell-depleted T cells, or PBMCs; the material itself was cDNA or gDNA.

The CDR3 spans 13 residues. V shed 4 bases, J shed 9 bases, and the junction held 6 bases outside the gene matches. The V gene's germline CDR1 is ENHRY and CDR2 SYGVKD. In the authors' methods: Quantification of nucleated cells was approximated via reference gene primer amplification. Using immunoSEQ multiplex PCR, the repertoire was profiled, and TCRdb retains in-frame clones only, with some absent. V, J and clone size were drawn from that table, and D and trimming were deduced from the DNA. The data show 180,000 or so clones, about 87% seen once. The receptor was derived from a woman aged 50 to 60 with acute or convalescent COVID-19. Sample: peripheral blood. J is TRBJ2-1 and V is TRBV10-3, with 7 bases aligning to TRBD2. CDR3 residues: CAISGGRVGEQFF. The CDR3 bases are TGTGCCATCAGTGGCGGGAGAGTGGGTGAGCAGTTCTTC.